The next 16 T cell receptor beta chains were all read from a single sample in a study of identical twins. MiXCR was run by TCRdb on the 5' RACE reads, yielding one entry per CDR3 protein. This table has fewer than 500,000 distinct CDR3 sequences, around 24% appearing once. These data were likewise used in another study, on T cells expressing NK-cell markers.

Sequenced: CD4+ T cells sorted from blood. Receptor source: a woman under 30 in good health.

The rearrangement joins TRBV29-1 to TRBJ2-3, with 12 bases identical to TRBD2. The CDR3 runs 17 residues. Unmatched junction bases numbered 12, after V lost 4 bases and J lost 4 bases. From germline, CDR1 is SQVTM and CDR2 ANQGSEA. CDR3 amino acids: CSVAPGTSGFSADTQYF. The CDR3 coding sequence is TGCAGCGTTGCCCCCGGGACTAGCGGGTTTAGCGCAGATACGCAGTATTTT.

This clonotype was picked up many times. The V and J genes are TRBV5-1 and TRBJ2-7; D possibly matches TRBD1 or TRBD2 (5 bases each). V lost 7 bases, J lost 1 base, and 15 bases lay in between. Germline V gene data show CDR1 as SGHRS and CDR2 as YFSETQ. The CDR3 has 14 residues. For the CDR3, the DNA is TGCGCCAGCTCTGGGGGAAGTGGATCCTACGAGCAGTACTTC. Residues: CASSGGSGSYEQYF.

This sequence joins TRBV3-1 and TRBJ2-7; maybe TRBD1 (5 bases). The CDR3 totals 13 residues. Trimming pared 1 base from V and 8 bases from J, leaving 12 bases between. Germline V gene lookup returns CDR1 LGHDT and CDR2 YNNKEL (reference sequence). For the CDR3, the DNA is TGTGCCAGCAGCCAAGGGGCAGGGAACAAGCAGTACTTC. This encodes CASSQGAGNKQYF.

There are many counts of this clonotype. The chain combines TRBV5-1 with TRBJ2-2; D gene ambiguous. The V end lost 0 bases, the J end lost 0 bases, and 3 bases lay between the germline ends. This CDR3 comprises 14 residues. CDR1 and CDR2 from the germline V gene are SGHRS and YFSETQ. The CDR3 DNA reads TGCGCCAGCAGCTTGGACACGAACACCGGGGAGCTGTTTTTT. It specifies CASSLDTNTGELFF.

The chain combines TRBV20-1 with TRBJ2-4, with D possibly TRBD2 on 6 matching bases. V was trimmed by 2 bases and J by 3 bases, leaving 11 bases between them. The germline gives CDR1 DFQATT, CDR2 SNEGSKA (reference sequence). This CDR3 is built from 14 residues. CDR3 DNA sequence: TGCAGTGCTAGATGGGACTTAGGCAAAAACATTCAGTACTTC. This translates into CSARWDLGKNIQYF.

This clonotype appeared a few times. The CDR3 DNA reads as TGCGCCAGCAGCTTGGCACCGGGCGAAAAACTGTTTTTT. It specifies CASSLAPGEKLFF. The rearrangement uses TRBV5-1 and TRBJ1-4; no clear D gene. Trimming pared 0 bases from V and 8 bases from J, leaving 8 bases between. Germline V gene data show CDR1 as SGHRS and CDR2 as YFSETQ. The CDR3 spans 13 residues.

The V and J genes are TRBV6-6 and TRBJ2-1; D is tentatively TRBD1 or TRBD2 (5 bases each). The CDR3 sequence is 12 residues long. Germline V gene sequence: CDR1 MNHNY, CDR2 SVGAGI (reference sequence). Trimming left V 8 bases short and J 6 bases short, with 11 bases between. The CDR3 DNA reads TGTGCCAGCTCCGACGGGACCAATGAGCAGTTCTTC. The encoded protein is CASSDGTNEQFF.

The chain employs TRBV20-1 and TRBJ2-1, with D uncertain. Germline-derived CDR1 and CDR2 are DFQATT and SNEGSKA (reference sequence). V was cut by 5 bases and J by 3 bases, with 14 bases left in between. This CDR3 has 14 residues. The CDR3 nucleotides read TGCAGTGCTCGCTCGGAGAGGTACTACAATGAGCAGTTCTTC. It yields the protein CSARSERYYNEQFF.

This chain connects TRBV18 to TRBJ2-1, with 13 bases that match TRBD2. CDR1 KGHSH and CDR2 LQKENI come from the germline V gene. The CDR3 is 15 amino acids. V was clipped by 6 bases and J by 9 bases; unmatched bases: 8. The CDR3 protein is CASSAGLAGSFEQFF. CDR3 DNA: TGTGCCAGCTCCGCGGGACTAGCGGGAAGTTTTGAGCAGTTCTTC. The variable domain in full, with the rest retrieved from reference TRBV18 and TRBJ2-1, is NAGVMQNPRHLVRRRGQEARLRCSPMKGHSHVYWYRQLPEEGLKFMVYLQKENIIDESGMPKERFSAEFPKEGPSILRIQQVVRGDSAAYFCASSAGLAGSFEQFFGPGTRLTVL.

The chain combines TRBV2 with TRBJ2-1; unclear D gene. This CDR3 is 11 amino acids long. The V end lost 2 bases, the J end lost 8 bases, and 4 bases lay between the germline ends. Germline values: CDR1 SNHLY, CDR2 FYNNEI. In nucleotides, the CDR3 is TGTGCCAGCAGTGAATTCCATGAGCAGTTCTTC. It codes for CASSEFHEQFF.

The chain has TRBV6-1 and TRBJ2-2; the D gene is possibly TRBD1 (6 bases). CDR1 and CDR2 from the germline V gene are MNHNS and SASEGT. V was pared by 6 bases and J by 6 bases, with 8 bases between. This CDR3 spans 12 amino acids. The CDR3 coding sequence is TGTGCCAGCAGACAGGGTCCCGGGGAGCTGTTTTTT. This codes for CASRQGPGELFF.

This chain links TRBV5-1 with TRBJ2-5; D is perhaps TRBD1 (6 bases). Trimming removed 5 bases at V and 3 bases at J, with 14 bases between. Germline lookup yields CDR1 SGHRS and CDR2 YFSETQ. The CDR3 runs to 14 residues. For the CDR3, the DNA is TGCGCCAGCAGAAGACAGGCCGTTGAAGAGACCCAGTACTTC. Protein product: CASRRQAVEETQYF.

The chain recombines TRBV20-1 with TRBJ2-1, with TRBD2 matching over 7 bases. The CDR3 runs to 15 residues. Germline V gene data show CDR1 as DFQATT and CDR2 as SNEGSKA (reference sequence). Unmatched junction bases numbered 8, after V lost 6 bases and J lost 0 bases. CDR3 DNA: TGCAGTGCGGGCTCGGGAGGCCGCTCCTACAATGAGCAGTTCTTC. Translated, it gives CSAGSGGRSYNEQFF.

This clonotype has a single count. V usage is TRBV11-2 and J usage is TRBJ2-1; 12 bases are shared with TRBD2. V was pared by 2 bases and J by 1 base, with 6 bases of the junction left unmatched. CDR1 is SGHAT and CDR2 is FQNNGV in the germline V gene. This CDR3 is built from 18 residues. CDR3 DNA: TGTGCCAGCAGCTTACTAGCGGGAGGGTTCAGATCCTACAATGAGCAGTTCTTC. Its protein product is CASSLLAGGFRSYNEQFF.

This chain links TRBV7-3 with TRBJ2-2; no clear D gene. Trimming took 4 bases from V and 0 from J, leaving 12 bases between them. The CDR3 length is 16 residues. Germline CDR1 is SGHTA and CDR2 is FQGTGA. The CDR3 region has the DNA TGTGCCAGCAGCTCTCAAGGATCAGCGAACACCGGGGAGCTGTTTTTT. Translation gives CASSSQGSANTGELFF.

The rearrangement links TRBV20-1 to TRBJ2-1, with 7 bases aligning to TRBD2. CDR1 and CDR2 from the germline V gene are DFQATT and SNEGSKA (reference sequence). V dropped 5 bases and J dropped 7; count of bases not matched to a gene: 14. The CDR3 has 15 residues. The CDR3 DNA is TGCAGTGCTCCCGCTGGTCGCGGGAGTTCGAATGAGCAGTTCTTC. Translating it yields CSAPAGRGSSNEQFF.